A single T cell receptor beta chain is shown here with its context. Profiling relied on immunoSEQ multiplex PCR, and the TCRdb table lists in-frame clones only, not all of them. The table includes roughly 380,000 clones, 81% detected once. Germline V gene sequence: CDR1 LNHDA, CDR2 SQIVND (reference sequence). V lost 7 bases to trimming and J lost 0 bases, with 16 bases between them. The CDR3 is made up of 17 amino acids. The record originates from a study of blood T cell repertoires in COVID-19. On the study more broadly: Sites across the United States, Italy and Spain contributed samples from acute and convalescent COVID-19.

This sequence was found in a human donor with acute or convalescent COVID-19. The donor label of this sample is uncertain. Material for sequencing was peripheral blood. This chain links TRBV19 with TRBJ2-6; D is perhaps TRBD1 (5 bases). The DNA of the CDR3 is TGTGCCAGTAAGGTTGACAGCCTTAGCTCTGGGGCCAACGTCCTGACTTTC. Translating gives CASKVDSLSSGANVLTF.